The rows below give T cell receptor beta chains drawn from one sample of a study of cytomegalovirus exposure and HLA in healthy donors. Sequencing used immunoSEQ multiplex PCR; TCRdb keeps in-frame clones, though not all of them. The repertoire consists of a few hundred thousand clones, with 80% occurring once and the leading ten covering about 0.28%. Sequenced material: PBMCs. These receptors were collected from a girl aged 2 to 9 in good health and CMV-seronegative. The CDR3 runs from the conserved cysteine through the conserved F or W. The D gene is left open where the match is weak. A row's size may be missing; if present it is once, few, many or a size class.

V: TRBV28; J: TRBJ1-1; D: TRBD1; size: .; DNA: TGTGCCAGCAGTTTAATTGGGGACAGGGAAGCTTTCTTT; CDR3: CASSLIGDREAFF
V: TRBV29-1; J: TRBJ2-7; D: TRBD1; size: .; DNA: TGCAGCGTCTTGGCTAGGACAGGGGCCTACGAGCAGTACTTC; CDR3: CSVLARTGAYEQYF
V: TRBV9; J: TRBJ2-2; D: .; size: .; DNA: TGTGCCAGCAGCCTTAACACCGGGGAGCTGTTTTTT; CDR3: CASSLNTGELFF
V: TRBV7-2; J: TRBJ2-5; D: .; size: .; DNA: TGTGCCAGCAGCCGCCAAGAGACCCAGTACTTC; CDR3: CASSRQETQYF
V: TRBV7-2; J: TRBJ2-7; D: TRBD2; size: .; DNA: TGTGCCAGCAGCCCGAGGACTAGCGGGACCTACGATCCCTACGAGCAGTACTTC; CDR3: CASSPRTSGTYDPYEQYF
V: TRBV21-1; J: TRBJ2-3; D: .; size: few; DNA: TGTGCCAGCAGCCTACGAGCAGATACGCAGTATTTT; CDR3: CASSLRADTQYF
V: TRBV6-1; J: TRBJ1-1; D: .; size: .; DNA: TGTGCCAGCAGTGAAGCCCCAGGGGTCACTGAAGCTTTCTTT; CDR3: CASSEAPGVTEAFF
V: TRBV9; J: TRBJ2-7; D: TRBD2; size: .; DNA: TGTGCCAGCAGCGTAGGCGGGAGTCACTACGAGCAGTACTTC; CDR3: CASSVGGSHYEQYF
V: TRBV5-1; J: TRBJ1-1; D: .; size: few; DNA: TGCGCCAGCAGCTTGGGTTCATCAGGCACTGAAGCTTTCTTT; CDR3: CASSLGSSGTEAFF
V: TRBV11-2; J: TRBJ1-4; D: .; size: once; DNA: TGTGCCAGCAGCCGGACTGAGATTGAAGAAAAACTGTTTTTT; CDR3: CASSRTEIEEKLFF
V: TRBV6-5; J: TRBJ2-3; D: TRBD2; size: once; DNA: TGTGCCAGCAGTTACCGGCTAGCGGGAACGGGGGATACGCAGTATTTT; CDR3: CASSYRLAGTGDTQYF
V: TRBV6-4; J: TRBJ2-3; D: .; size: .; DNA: TGTGCCAGCAGCCCCTTAGCGGCTAGCACAGATACGCAGTATTTT; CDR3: CASSPLAASTDTQYF
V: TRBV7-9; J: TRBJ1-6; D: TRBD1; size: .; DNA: TGTGCCAGCAGCGGGGACAGGTTTCATTCACCCCTCCACTTT; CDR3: CASSGDRFHSPLHF